This TCR beta chain was sequenced during a study of T cell responses to AZD1222 COVID-19 vaccine. The repertoire was sequenced with immunoSEQ multiplex PCR; TCRdb's copy has only in-frame clones and lacks some. The data show 250,000 or so clones, 85% to 95% seen once. Study-level results: An increase in Spike-specific TCR breadth and depth was observed after two AZD1222 doses. Baseline serostatus was positive in only a handful of AZD1222 recipients. The donor group comprised mostly white British people and more females; the analysis possibly underestimated clonal diversity. In all cases, repertoires were sampled only after the peak T cell response.

CDR1 and CDR2 (germline): LNHDA, SQIVND (reference sequence). This CDR3 has 14 amino acids. The V segment lost 4 bases and the J segment 8 bases; nucleotides outside the gene matches: 7. This clone was seen only once. Its antigen is unidentified. The chain carries TRBV19 and TRBJ1-1, with 10 bases matching TRBD1. This TCR was sampled from an adult in good health. The starting material was peripheral blood, obtained on day 0 of AZD1222 vaccination. The CDR3 loop is CASSTGTGVTEAFF. The CDR3 coding sequence is TGTGCCAGTAGTACTGGGACAGGGGTGACCGAAGCTTTCTTT.